This passage covers 17 T cell receptor beta chains from one sample sequenced in a study of PD-L1 blockade in urothelial cancer. Regarding time point: peripheral blood 6 weeks after treatment start. The assay was immunoSEQ multiplex PCR, and TCRdb's table has in-frame clones only and misses some. The sample has around 69,000 clones, 91% seen once. This material consisted of PBMCs, taken around atezolizumab (anti-PD-L1) treatment. These receptors were collected from an elderly woman with urothelial cancer.

V is TRBV9 and J is TRBJ1-2; 7 bases align to TRBD1. The germline V gene has CDR1 SGDLS and CDR2 YYNGEE. The CDR3 extends over 15 amino acids. Trimming cost V 0 bases and J 7 bases; bases outside gene matches: 9. CDR3 residues: CASSVAGTDLSGYTF. The DNA for the CDR3 is TGTGCCAGCAGCGTAGCTGGGACAGATCTATCTGGCTACACCTTC.

V usage is TRBV5-1 and J usage is TRBJ1-1, with 9 bases identical to TRBD1. Germline V gene lookup returns CDR1 SGHRS and CDR2 YFSETQ. V shed 3 bases and J 1 base; nucleotides not matched to a gene: 4. The CDR3 runs 15 residues. As DNA, the CDR3 is TGCGCCAGCAGCTGGGGGGACAGGGAGAACACTGAAGCTTTCTTT. The encoded protein is CASSWGDRENTEAFF.

V gene TRBV4-1 combines with J gene TRBJ2-1, with D tentatively TRBD2 (6 bases). CDR1 and CDR2 (germline): MGHRA, YSYEKL. Trimming pared 1 base from V and 2 bases from J, leaving 12 bases between. CDR3 length: 16 amino acids. Written as DNA, the CDR3 is TGCGCCAGCAGCCAAGCCCGGGACTCGCCCTACAATGAGCAGTTCTTC. Residues: CASSQARDSPYNEQFF.

The chain couples TRBV5-1 to TRBJ1-3; D is perhaps TRBD1 (6 bases). V was shortened by 4 bases and J by 2 bases, with 13 bases between the two germline ends. Germline V lookup: CDR1 SGHRS, CDR2 YFSETQ. This CDR3 spans 15 amino acids. This CDR3 reads CASSPGGGTGNTIYF. CDR3 DNA: TGCGCCAGCAGCCCTGGGGGGGGCACTGGAAACACCATATATTTT.

The V call is TRBV9, the J call TRBJ2-7, with D perhaps matching TRBD2 (5 bases). The length of the CDR3 is 15 residues. The V end was cut by 3 bases, the J end by 4 bases, with 17 bases between. CDR1 and CDR2 (germline): SGDLS, YYNGEE. The CDR3 DNA sequence: TGTGCCAGCAGCGGTTGGGGAGAGGCGCGTTACGAGCAGTACTTC. It is translated as CASSGWGEARYEQYF. The full variable domain, with the rest looked up from reference TRBV9 and TRBJ2-7, is DSGVTQTPKHLITATGQRVTLRCSPRSGDLSVYWYQQSLDQGLQFLIQYYNGEERAKGNILERFSAQQFPDLHSELNLSSLELGDSALYFCASSGWGEARYEQYFGPGTRLTVT.

V usage is TRBV9 and J usage is TRBJ2-7, with TRBD2 as a possible D gene (5 bases). The V end was cut by 0 bases, the J end by 5 bases, with 6 bases between. Germline loops: CDR1 SGDLS, CDR2 YYNGEE. The CDR3 is 12 residues long. The CDR3 is CASSVDGNEQYF. The DNA for the CDR3 is TGTGCCAGCAGCGTAGACGGGAACGAGCAGTACTTC.

The V gene is TRBV30, the J gene TRBJ2-5; a possible D gene is TRBD2 (5 bases). V was clipped by 4 bases and J by 0 bases, with 9 bases between them. The CDR3 contains 13 residues. The germline gives CDR1 GTSNPN, CDR2 SVGIG (reference sequence). CDR3 DNA: TGTGCCTGGAAGAAGGACTACCAAGAGACCCAGTACTTC. Translating it yields CAWKKDYQETQYF.

This chain uses TRBV9 with TRBJ2-5; D might be TRBD2 (6 bases). Looked up from germline, CDR1 is SGDLS and CDR2 is YYNGEE. The CDR3 covers 14 residues. V was trimmed by 0 bases and J by 6 bases, leaving 12 bases between them. The CDR3 DNA reads TGTGCCAGCAGCGTAGGGGGAGGTGGGAAGACCCAGTACTTC. It translates to CASSVGGGGKTQYF.

The V call is TRBV6-5, the J call TRBJ2-5; D gene ambiguous. Between the trimmed V and J ends, which lost 5 bases and 7 bases, there was a span of 14 bases. The CDR3 is made up of 13 amino acids. The germline CDR1 and CDR2 sequences are MNHEY and SVGAGI. The CDR3 DNA reads TGTGCCAGCAGTGATCTCAGAGGTGGGACCCAGTACTTC. Translating gives CASSDLRGGTQYF.

CDR3 bases: TGTGCCAGTAGTATAGATGGGACAGGGCATCAGCCCCAGCATTTT. Its translation: CASSIDGTGHQPQHF. The V gene is TRBV19, the J gene TRBJ1-5; 9 bases are shared with TRBD1. The CDR3 has 15 residues. The junction had 2 bases not matched to a gene; V was cut back by 0 bases and J by 5 bases. Germline values: CDR1 LNHDA, CDR2 SQIVND (reference sequence). Full variable domain (missing parts from reference TRBV19 and TRBJ1-5): DGGITQSPKYLFRKEGQNVTLSCEQNLNHDAMYWYRQDPGQGLRLIYYSQIVNDFQKGDIAEGYSVSREKKESFPLTVTSAQKNPTAFYLCASSIDGTGHQPQHFGDGTRLSIL.

V usage is TRBV11-2 and J usage is TRBJ1-4; a weak D match, TRBD1 (6 bases). CDR1 and CDR2 from the germline V gene are SGHAT and FQNNGV. The CDR3 is made up of 15 amino acids. V gave up 5 bases and J gave up 3 bases, with 13 bases separating them. CDR3 amino acids: CASSPWGQPNEKLFF. DNA for the CDR3: TGTGCCAGCAGCCCCTGGGGGCAGCCTAATGAAAAACTGTTTTTT.

The genes are TRBV28 and TRBJ1-2; TRBD1 matches 7 bases. From germline, CDR1 is MDHEN and CDR2 SYDVKM. Germline trimming cut 6 bases from V and 1 base from J; bases unmatched to any gene: 5. The CDR3 spans 14 residues. The CDR3 region is CASRDTGDNYGYTF. In DNA, the CDR3 is TGTGCCAGCAGGGACACAGGGGATAACTATGGCTACACCTTC.

The chain links TRBV28 to TRBJ1-1; TRBD1 matches at 7 bases. The CDR3 runs 14 residues. Germline CDR1 and CDR2: MDHEN and SYDVKM. The junction had 2 bases not matched to a gene; V was cut back by 4 bases and J by 0 bases. The CDR3 is CASSSGQLNTEAFF. DNA of the CDR3: TGTGCCAGCAGTTCGGGACAGCTGAACACTGAAGCTTTCTTT.

The rearrangement links TRBV2 to TRBJ2-5, with 9 nucleotides matching TRBD1. Trimming removed 8 bases from V and 4 bases from J; junction bases left unmatched: 8. This CDR3 is built from 14 residues. CDR1 SNHLY and CDR2 FYNNEI come from the germline V gene. CDR3 loop: CASGGDRVVETQYF. The CDR3 coding sequence is TGTGCCAGCGGGGGGGACAGGGTAGTAGAGACCCAGTACTTC.

The chain employs TRBV6-1 and TRBJ1-1; D remains ambiguous. Trimming pared 6 bases from V and 9 bases from J, leaving 23 bases between. CDR3 length: 15 amino acids. Germline lookup yields CDR1 MNHNS and CDR2 SASEGT. CDR3 protein: CASSPLGNEGGKAFF. The DNA for the CDR3 is TGTGCCAGCAGCCCCCTTGGTAACGAGGGCGGTAAAGCTTTCTTT.

The chain employs TRBV2 and TRBJ2-5; 8 positions agree with TRBD2. This CDR3 is 14 amino acids long. Germline V gene lookup returns CDR1 SNHLY and CDR2 FYNNEI. With V trimmed by 0 bases and J by 5 bases, 2 bases remained unmatched. The CDR3 nucleotides read TGTGCCAGCAGTGAAGCGGCGGGGGGCGAGACCCAGTACTTC. Its protein is CASSEAAGGETQYF.

The rearrangement links TRBV9 to TRBJ2-2, with 7 bases matching TRBD1. J lost 4 bases, V lost 3 bases, and 6 bases had no gene match. This CDR3 region has 15 residues. Germline CDR1 and CDR2: SGDLS and YYNGEE. The CDR3 DNA is TGTGCCAGCAGCGCAGACAGGGCCAGCACCGGGGAGCTGTTTTTT. Residues: CASSADRASTGELFF.